One and the same sample provided the 25 T cell receptor beta chains below, sequenced in a study of identical twins. A single record per CDR3 protein comes from TCRdb applying MiXCR to the 5' RACE reads. In the table there are a few hundred thousand distinct CDR3 sequences, 9% to 15% of which are singletons. This same sample was also part of a study on yellow fever vaccine responses in identical twins.

Specimen: CD8+ T cells sorted from blood. The receptors shown here come from a young woman in good health.

This clonotype has more than one count but fewer than ten. The chain has TRBV7-9 and TRBJ1-3; D call uncertain. This CDR3 region has 16 residues. Germline V gene lookup returns CDR1 SEHNR and CDR2 FQNEAQ (reference sequence). Trimming removed 4 bases from V and 0 bases from J, with 13 bases in between. The chain's CDR3 is CASSSRTPRSGNTIYF. The CDR3 nucleotides are TGTGCCAGCAGCTCCAGGACCCCACGCTCTGGAAACACCATATATTTT.

This clonotype was detected a few times. The chain's CDR3 is CASSFSAATDTQYF. The CDR3 nucleotides read TGTGCCAGCAGTTTTAGTGCCGCGACAGATACGCAGTATTTT. The V gene is TRBV28, the J gene TRBJ2-3; D not resolved. The CDR3 runs 14 residues. Trimming took off 3 bases at V and 3 bases at J, with 10 bases between the two ends. The germline V gene encodes CDR1 MDHEN and CDR2 SYDVKM.

This chain uses TRBV27 with TRBJ2-1; TRBD1 might be the D (5 bases). Germline lookup yields CDR1 MNHEY and CDR2 SMNVEV (reference sequence). V was pared by 2 bases and J by 12 bases, with 20 bases between. There are 15 residues in the CDR3. As DNA, the CDR3 is TGTGCCAGCAGTTTAGTGAGTGGAGTCCGAAGGGGGCAGTTCTTC. Amino acids: CASSLVSGVRRGQFF.

This clonotype showed up just a few times. V is TRBV11-2 and J is TRBJ2-1; 7 nucleotides align to TRBD2. Germline CDR1 SGHAT, CDR2 FQNNGV. The trim removed 0 bases at V and 10 bases at J, leaving 12 bases unmatched. CDR3 length equals 16 residues. CDR3 DNA: TGTGCCAGCAGCTTAGATCCCGGGGAGGGGTACGGGGAGCAGTTCTTC. Translated, it gives CASSLDPGEGYGEQFF.

The chain links TRBV29-1 to TRBJ2-1; D is tentatively TRBD1 or TRBD2 (6 bases each). The CDR3 is made up of 12 amino acids. Germline V CDR1 and CDR2: SQVTM, ANQGSEA. The V and J ends lost 3 bases and 8 bases respectively, with 11 bases between them. CDR3 bases: TGCAGCGTTGATTGGGGGGCTCATGAGCAGTTCTTC. It is translated as CSVDWGAHEQFF.

There are a few counts of this clonotype. The chain combines TRBV6-6 with TRBJ2-2; D might be TRBD1 or TRBD2, each matching 5 bases. Trimming cost V 7 bases and J 3 bases, with 9 bases left between them. This CDR3 is built from 13 residues. Germline V gene lookup returns CDR1 MNHNY and CDR2 SVGAGI (reference sequence). CDR3 sequence: CASTGRDTGELFF. The CDR3 DNA is TGTGCCAGCACGGGGCGGGACACCGGGGAGCTGTTTTTT.

This clonotype was found a few times. V usage is TRBV19 and J usage is TRBJ2-7; no reliable D call. Germline CDR1 and CDR2: LNHDA and SQIVND (reference sequence). V dropped 2 bases and J dropped 3 bases, with 14 bases sitting between them. The CDR3 runs to 15 residues. The CDR3 region has the DNA TGTGCCAGTAGTATAACCAACAGCCTTGGCTACGAGCAGTACTTC. Protein sequence: CASSITNSLGYEQYF. Combining the CDR3 with reference TRBV19 and TRBJ2-7 gives the whole variable domain DGGITQSPKYLFRKEGQNVTLSCEQNLNHDAMYWYRQDPGQGLRLIYYSQIVNDFQKGDIAEGYSVSREKKESFPLTVTSAQKNPTAFYLCASSITNSLGYEQYFGPGTRLTVT.

The chain is built from TRBV2 and TRBJ2-6; D possibly corresponds to TRBD1 (6 bases). Trimming stripped 8 bases from V and 0 bases from J, with 14 bases between. The germline gives CDR1 SNHLY, CDR2 FYNNEI. The CDR3 consists of 16 residues. The DNA for the CDR3 is TGTGCCAGCTTATGGGACAACCGCTCTGGGGCCAACGTCCTGACTTTC. This sequence encodes CASLWDNRSGANVLTF.

The J gene is TRBJ2-7, the V gene TRBV6-4, with D possibly matching TRBD2 (6 bases). Germline values: CDR1 MRHNA, CDR2 SNTAGT. This CDR3 contains 14 residues. CDR3 nucleotide sequence: TGCTCCCATGCGGGGACCGATACATCCTACGAGCAGTACGTC. It encodes CSHAGTDTSYEQYV.

This clonotype was counted between two and nine times. V gene TRBV11-1 combines with J gene TRBJ2-2; TRBD1 is a possible D gene (6 bases). Germline V gene sequence: CDR1 SGHAT, CDR2 FQDESV (reference sequence). The CDR3 loop spans 20 amino acids. V was shortened by 3 bases and J by 0 bases, with 23 bases between the two germline ends. The CDR3 protein is CASSFPLGTHKSPNTGELFF. In DNA, the CDR3 is TGTGCCAGCAGCTTTCCCTTGGGGACACACAAATCCCCGAACACCGGGGAGCTGTTTTTT.

This clonotype was seen repeatedly, ten times or more. This sequence joins TRBV20-1 and TRBJ2-3; D gene ambiguous. Per the germline V gene, CDR1 is DFQATT and CDR2 is SNEGSKA (reference sequence). Trimming took off 1 base at V and 0 bases at J, with 8 bases between the two ends. The CDR3 contains 14 residues. CDR3 in DNA: TGCAGTGCTAGAGGGGAAGCTAGCACAGATACGCAGTATTTT. Translated: CSARGEASTDTQYF.

Many counts were recorded for this clonotype. The genes are TRBV12-3 or TRBV12-4 and TRBJ2-5; possible D gene TRBD2, 7 bases. V lost 4 bases and J lost 4, with 13 bases in between. The CDR3 runs 14 residues. DNA for the CDR3: TGTGCCAGCAGTTCCGGGGGGCTTGGAGAGACCCAGTACTTC. Translating gives CASSSGGLGETQYF.

This clonotype has just a few counts. The chain has TRBV7-8 and TRBJ2-3; D is possibly TRBD2 (6 bases). Trimming stripped 5 bases from V and 7 bases from J, with 31 bases between. The CDR3 runs 19 residues. CDR1 is SGHVS, CDR2 FQNEAQ, per germline. CDR3 region: CASSPERRAYTRDLNTQYF. CDR3 DNA sequence: TGTGCCAGCAGCCCCGAAAGGAGGGCCTATACTAGGGACCTTAATACGCAGTATTTT.

This clonotype was picked up many times. V and J are TRBV7-8 and TRBJ2-1; 9 nucleotides agree with TRBD2. Germline lookup yields CDR1 SGHVS and CDR2 FQNEAQ. This CDR3 is 18 amino acids long. The J segment lost 7 bases and the V segment lost 2 bases, leaving 15 bases of the junction unmatched. The CDR3 spells CASSLPPSASGIRNEQFF. CDR3 DNA: TGTGCCAGCAGCTTACCCCCGAGTGCTAGCGGGATCAGGAATGAGCAGTTCTTC.

This clonotype was seen a handful of times. The chain joins TRBV28 to TRBJ2-7; D possibly matches TRBD1 or TRBD2 (6 bases each). Germline values: CDR1 MDHEN, CDR2 SYDVKM. V was clipped by 3 bases and J by 5 bases, with 14 bases between them. The CDR3 spans 14 residues. In nucleotides, the CDR3 is TGTGCCAGCAGTTTGGGGGGCCCATCGGACGAGCAGTACGTC. Its protein is CASSLGGPSDEQYV.

This clonotype has only a few counts. The genes are TRBV6-5 and TRBJ2-5; D not certain. Germline V lookup: CDR1 MNHEY, CDR2 SVGAGI. The CDR3 has 16 residues. Deletions cut 0 bases from V and 3 bases from J, with 14 bases between. CDR3 residues: CASSYSKSLLKETQYF. The CDR3 nucleotides are TGTGCCAGCAGTTACTCGAAGTCCCTACTAAAAGAGACCCAGTACTTC.

Comments on this clonotype: One junction end disagrees with the germline gene, perhaps due to a read error. The chain has TRBV5-6 and TRBJ2-3; D gene ambiguous. Germline CDR1 reads SGHDT; CDR2 reads YYEEEE. The CDR3 spans 13 residues. The DNA of the CDR3 is TGTGCCAGCATCTTGGGGATCACAGATACGCAGTATTTT. This encodes CASILGITDTQYF.

This clonotype was seen a few times. The chain uses TRBV5-1 and TRBJ2-5; no clear D gene. Deletions cut 1 base from V and 4 bases from J, with 11 bases between. Per germline, CDR1 SGHRS and CDR2 YFSETQ. The CDR3 spans 14 residues. As DNA, the CDR3 is TGCGCCAGCAGCTTGCGTATAGGGCTAGAGACCCAGTACTTC. This sequence encodes CASSLRIGLETQYF.

This clonotype came up a few times. The CDR3 DNA is TGTGCCAGCAGCAAGTATGGGACAGATCAAGAGACCCAGTACTTC. Translation gives CASSKYGTDQETQYF. The chain employs TRBV7-8 and TRBJ2-5; 7 nucleotides match TRBD1. The CDR3 loop spans 15 amino acids. The germline CDR1 and CDR2 sequences are SGHVS and FQNEAQ. Trimming cost V 5 bases and J 2 bases; bases outside gene matches: 8. Looking up the rest from reference TRBV7-8 and TRBJ2-5 gives the full variable domain: GAGVSQSPRYKVAKRGQDVALRCDPISGHVSLFWYQQALGQGPEFLTYFQNEAQLDKSGLPSDRFFAERPEGSVSTLKIQRTQQEDSAVYLCASSKYGTDQETQYFGPGTRLLVL.

This rearrangement joins TRBV10-3 to TRBJ2-7, with D possibly called TRBD1 or TRBD2 (5 bases each). CDR3 length equals 17 residues. V was pared by 0 bases and J by 3 bases, with 18 bases between. Germline V gene data show CDR1 as ENHRY and CDR2 as SYGVKD. CDR3 sequence reads: CAISESDGALNRYEQYV. The CDR3 region has the DNA TGTGCCATCAGTGAGTCGGACGGGGCCCTCAACCGCTACGAGCAGTACGTC.

This clonotype was seen at least ten times. The gene calls are TRBV11-2 and TRBJ2-1, with no clear D. The CDR3 contains 14 residues. V lost 7 bases to trimming and J lost 3 bases, with 13 bases between them. Germline CDR1 SGHAT, CDR2 FQNNGV. CDR3 coding DNA: TGTGCCAGCACGCTAACGGGCGGCTACAATGAGCAGTTCTTC. It specifies CASTLTGGYNEQFF.

This clonotype turned up a few times. The rearrangement uses TRBV11-2 and TRBJ2-7; 10 bases line up with TRBD1. V lost 5 bases, J lost 2 bases, and 9 bases stayed unmatched. The CDR3 runs to 16 residues. In germline, CDR1 is SGHAT, CDR2 FQNNGV. The CDR3 sequence is CASSPRTGGGAYEQYV. In nucleotides, the CDR3 is TGTGCCAGCAGCCCGCGGACAGGGGGGGGTGCCTACGAGCAGTACGTC.

This clonotype was seen only a few times. The V gene is TRBV7-9, the J gene TRBJ2-3; a possible D gene is TRBD2 (6 bases). The germline V gene has CDR1 SEHNR and CDR2 FQNEAQ (reference sequence). The CDR3 loop spans 15 amino acids. V lost 5 bases and J lost 6, with 18 bases in between. CDR3 loop: CASSPHPGLADTQYF. Written as DNA, the CDR3 is TGTGCCAGCAGCCCCCACCCGGGACTCGCTGATACGCAGTATTTT.

The CDR3 protein is CASSLWGQGEQYF. The CDR3 DNA reads as TGTGCCAGCAGTTTATGGGGACAGGGCGAGCAGTACTTC. This chain links TRBV27 with TRBJ2-7; 9 bases match TRBD1. V lost 1 base and J lost 6; bases outside the gene matches: 1. The CDR3 is 13 amino acids. Germline CDR1 MNHEY, CDR2 SMNVEV (reference sequence).

The J gene is TRBJ2-3, the V gene TRBV7-8, with TRBD2 matching over 7 bases. The V gene end was trimmed by 0 bases and the J gene end by 2 bases; junction bases not matched to a gene: 17. The length of the CDR3 is 20 residues. Per the germline V gene, CDR1 is SGHVS and CDR2 is FQNEAQ. The CDR3 loop reads CASSLAGRIGPGGYTDTQYF. For the CDR3, the DNA is TGTGCCAGCAGCTTAGCAGGTCGTATTGGTCCCGGGGGGTACACAGATACGCAGTATTTT.